One sample yielded the 3 T cell receptor beta chains listed below, sequenced in a study of T cells in Graves' hyperthyroidism and ophthalmopathy. Researchers amplified the TCR beta CDR3 regions from RNA transcripts. Using the HTBI primer set, a first-round RT-PCR was run on the TCR CDR3. TCRdb processed the multiplex PCR reads anew with MiXCR; each CDR3 protein has one entry. The data contain fewer than 650,000 distinct CDR3 sequences, roughly 14% of them singletons. The sample taken for sequencing was blood. The receptors originated from a woman in her forties with Graves' ophthalmopathy.

This clonotype showed up many times. The chain carries TRBV28 and TRBJ2-7; 13 positions match TRBD2. V trimming: 4 bases; J trimming: 7 bases; junction bases outside the gene matches: 7. The CDR3 covers 15 residues. Germline values: CDR1 MDHEN, CDR2 SYDVKM. CDR3 loop: CASSSTSGRAWEQYF. The DNA for the CDR3 is TGTGCCAGCAGTTCTACTAGCGGGAGGGCCTGGGAGCAGTACTTC.

The rearrangement uses TRBV30 and TRBJ1-2; D call uncertain. The CDR3 sequence is 12 residues long. CDR1 is GTSNPN, CDR2 SVGIG, per germline (reference sequence). The CDR3 loop is CAHSRGSYGYTF. CDR3 nucleotides: TGTGCTCACTCAAGAGGGAGCTATGGCTACACCTTC.

This clonotype was detected a few times. The rearrangement uses TRBV30 and TRBJ1-1, with unresolved D. The V gene's germline CDR1 is GTSNPN and CDR2 SVGIG (reference sequence). V was trimmed by 3 bases and J by 5 bases, leaving 7 bases between them. This CDR3 has 11 residues. The CDR3 sequence: CAWRKVTEAFF. In DNA form, the CDR3 reads TGTGCCTGGAGGAAGGTGACTGAAGCTTTCTTT.